Here is one T cell receptor beta chain with its context. This entry comes from a study of T cells of healthy individuals. There are 16 residues in the CDR3. Germline CDR1 SGHTA, CDR2 FQGNSA. V shed 3 bases and J shed 2 bases, with 11 bases lying between them. TCRdb re-called the 5' RACE reads with MiXCR, one entry per CDR3 protein. The table lists approximately 52,000 distinct CDR3 sequences, 14% to 15% of them singletons, with about 15% in the top ten. The clonotype comes from a human donor in good health. J is TRBJ2-6 and V is TRBV7-2; D may be TRBD1 (6 bases). The CDR3 DNA reads as TGTGCCAGCAGCTTGGGGGCAGAGGCTGGGGCCAACGTCCTGACTTTC. Protein product: CASSLGAEAGANVLTF.